A single sample gave rise to the 2 T cell receptor beta chains below, sequenced in a study of T cell repertoires in cytomegalovirus infection. Each CDR3 protein gets one entry after TCRdb re-called the reads with MiXCR. Counted here are roughly 150,000 distinct CDR3 sequences, around a quarter occurring once; the ten biggest clones make up 10% to 11%. Source material: PBMCs. These receptors were collected from a human donor in good health (CMV status not recorded). Some clones in this sample may be carry-over from other donors' samples.

The chain combines TRBV28 with TRBJ2-1; perhaps TRBD1 as D (6 bases). V was trimmed by 4 bases and J by 9 bases, leaving 13 bases between them. CDR1 and CDR2 from the germline V gene are MDHEN and SYDVKM. The CDR3 spans 13 residues. CDR3 sequence: CASSSPGQLEQFF. In DNA, the CDR3 is TGTGCCAGCAGTTCCCCGGGACAACTTGAGCAGTTCTTC.

This clonotype was counted between two and nine times. The chain has TRBV19 and TRBJ1-6, with D unclear. The length of the CDR3 is 14 residues. Germline V CDR1 and CDR2: LNHDA, SQIVND (reference sequence). V lost 3 bases, J lost 9 bases, and 12 bases lay in between. For the CDR3, the DNA is TGTGCCAGTAGTATCGCGGAAGGGCGTTCACCCCTCCACTTT. It yields the protein CASSIAEGRSPLHF. Full variable domain (outside the CDR3, taken from reference TRBV19 and TRBJ1-6): DGGITQSPKYLFRKEGQNVTLSCEQNLNHDAMYWYRQDPGQGLRLIYYSQIVNDFQKGDIAEGYSVSREKKESFPLTVTSAQKNPTAFYLCASSIAEGRSPLHFGNGTRLTVT.